This TCR beta chain is from a study of CD8 T cells in ankylosing spondylitis. General study findings and limits: In ankylosing spondylitis blood, a motif of roughly eight highly homologous TCR beta variants appeared characteristic. A number of the motif variants had already been described in reactive arthritis synovial fluid and blood.

V trimming: 4 bases; J trimming: 0 bases; junction bases outside the gene matches: 2. There are 15 residues in the CDR3. Note on this clonotype: The antigen remains unidentified.

MiXCR, applied by TCRdb to the 5' RACE reads, yields one record per CDR3 protein. The repertoire holds some 250,000 distinct CDR3 sequences, with roughly a quarter as singletons. The chain combines TRBV12-3 or TRBV12-4 with TRBJ2-1; TRBD1 aligns across 8 bases. This sequence was found in a male donor with ankylosing spondylitis or in good health (not recorded which). The sequenced sample consisted of blood, either unsorted or a sorted T cell fraction (not recorded which). The CDR3 loop reads CASSSGQDSYNEQFF. In DNA, the CDR3 is TGTGCCAGCAGTTCGGGACAGGACTCCTACAATGAGCAGTTCTTC.